This T cell receptor (beta chain) was observed in a study of regulatory and conventional T cells in RAG deficiency. With regard to this clone: The target antigen is unknown.

Blood CD4+ CD25-high CD127-low regulatory T cells supplied the genomic DNA template. The repertoire was sequenced with immunoSEQ multiplex PCR; TCRdb's copy has only in-frame clones and lacks some. There are several thousand clones in the sample; about 93% occur only once, and 1.5% lies in the top ten. Broader study findings: Control T-cell subsets had markedly higher Shannon entropy and lower Simpson indices than RAG-deficient patients.

V was pared by 6 bases and J by 1 base, with 13 bases between. This CDR3 has 14 amino acids. Germline CDR1 MNHEY, CDR2 SMNVEV (reference sequence). The same data also went into a second study, on regulatory T cells. That paper adds: The PCR used 52 TRBV and 13 TRBJ primers.

Sequenced sample: CD127- CD25+ CD4+ Tregs sorted from blood. The chain recombines TRBV27 with TRBJ2-7, with a weak D call TRBD2 (6 bases). The clonotype comes from a human donor in good health. CDR3 in DNA: TGTGCCAGCAGGAGACGGGACTTATCCTACGAGCAGTACTTC. It yields the protein CASRRRDLSYEQYF.